This record concerns one T cell receptor beta chain sequence. Followed over time, Seattle patients had been enrolled while infection was active. The data were taken from a study of blood T cell repertoires in COVID-19. In the study overall: The samples span acute and convalescent COVID-19 from the United States, Italy and Spain. PBMCs, B-cell-depleted T cells, or T cells were the source of the cDNA or gDNA that made up the material.

This CDR3 is built from 14 residues. Germline loops: CDR1 SNHLY, CDR2 FYNNEI. Trimming cost V 7 bases and J 7 bases, with 20 bases left between them. As originally analysed: Estimation of nucleated cell counts relied on the amplification of reference gene primers. The method was immunoSEQ multiplex PCR; TCRdb's version includes in-frame clones alone and lacks a portion of them. That table is the source of V, J and clone size, and D and trimming were worked out from the DNA. The sample records 130,000 to 150,000 clones, more than 75% being singletons. The receptor's source is a woman in her sixties or seventies with COVID-19, enrolled during active disease. Sequencing was carried out using peripheral blood. The gene calls are TRBV2 and TRBJ2-7; TRBD2 might be the D (7 bases). CDR3 protein: CASTNEGGNGEQYF. The DNA for the CDR3 is TGTGCCAGCACCAACGAGGGGGGGAATGGGGAGCAGTACTTC.